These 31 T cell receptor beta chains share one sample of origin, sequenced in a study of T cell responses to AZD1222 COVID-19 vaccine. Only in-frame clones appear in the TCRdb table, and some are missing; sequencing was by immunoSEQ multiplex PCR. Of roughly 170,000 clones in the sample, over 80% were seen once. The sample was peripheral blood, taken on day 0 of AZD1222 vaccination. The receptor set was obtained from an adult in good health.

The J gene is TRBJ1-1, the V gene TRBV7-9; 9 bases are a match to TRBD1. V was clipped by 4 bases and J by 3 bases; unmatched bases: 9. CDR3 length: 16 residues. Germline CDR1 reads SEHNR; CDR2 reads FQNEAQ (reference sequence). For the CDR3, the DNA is TGTGCCAGCAGCTCTAGGGGACAGGGTATTGACACTGAAGCTTTCTTT. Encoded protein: CASSSRGQGIDTEAFF.

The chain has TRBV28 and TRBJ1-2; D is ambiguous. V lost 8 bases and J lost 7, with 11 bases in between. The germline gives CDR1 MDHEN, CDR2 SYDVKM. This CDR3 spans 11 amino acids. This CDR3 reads CASALGFGYTF. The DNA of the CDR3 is TGTGCCAGCGCTCTTGGGTTTGGCTACACCTTC.

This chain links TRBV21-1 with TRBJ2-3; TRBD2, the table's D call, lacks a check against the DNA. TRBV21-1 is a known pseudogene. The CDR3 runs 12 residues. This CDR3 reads CASSKGRGTQYF. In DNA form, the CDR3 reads TGTGCCAGCAGCAAAGGGAGAGGAACGCAGTATTTT.

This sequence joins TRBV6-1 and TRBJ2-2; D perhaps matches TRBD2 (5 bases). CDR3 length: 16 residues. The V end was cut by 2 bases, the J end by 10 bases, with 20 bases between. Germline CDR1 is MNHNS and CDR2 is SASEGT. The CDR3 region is CASSEFGGSTALELFF. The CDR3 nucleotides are TGTGCCAGCAGTGAATTTGGAGGCTCGACGGCGTTGGAGCTGTTTTTT.

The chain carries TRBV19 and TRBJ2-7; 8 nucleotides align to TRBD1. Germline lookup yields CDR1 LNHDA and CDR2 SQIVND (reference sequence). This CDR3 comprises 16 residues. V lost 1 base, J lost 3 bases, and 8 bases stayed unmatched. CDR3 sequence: CASSIGGTGEFYEQYF. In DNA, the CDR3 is TGTGCCAGTAGTATAGGGGGGACAGGTGAATTCTACGAGCAGTACTTC.

This CDR3 reads CASSYRDPQETQYF. The CDR3, as DNA: TGTGCCAGCAGTTACAGGGATCCGCAAGAGACCCAGTACTTC. The gene calls are TRBV6-2 or TRBV6-3 and TRBJ2-5; D call uncertain. This CDR3 region has 14 residues. Germline V gene lookup returns CDR1 MNHEY and CDR2 SVGEGT. V lost 2 bases to trimming and J lost 2 bases, with 9 bases between them.

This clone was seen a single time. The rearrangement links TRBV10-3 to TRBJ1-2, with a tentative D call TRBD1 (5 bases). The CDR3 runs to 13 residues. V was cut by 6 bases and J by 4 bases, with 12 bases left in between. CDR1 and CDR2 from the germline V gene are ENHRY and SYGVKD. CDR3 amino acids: CAIRQGPGYGYTF. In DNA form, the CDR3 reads TGTGCCATCAGGCAGGGTCCGGGCTATGGCTACACCTTC.

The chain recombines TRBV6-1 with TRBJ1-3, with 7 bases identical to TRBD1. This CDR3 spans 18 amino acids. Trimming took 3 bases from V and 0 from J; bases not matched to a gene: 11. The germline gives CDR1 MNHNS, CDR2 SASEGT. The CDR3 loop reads CASSDPGQFHSSGNTIYF. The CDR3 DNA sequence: TGTGCCAGCAGTGATCCGGGACAGTTTCATAGCTCTGGAAACACCATATATTTT.

This CDR3 reads CASSLPRQGGTDTQYF. CDR3 in DNA: TGTGCCAGCAGCTTGCCGCGACAGGGAGGCACAGATACGCAGTATTTT. The V gene is TRBV5-8, the J gene TRBJ2-3, with 7 positions matching TRBD1. The CDR3 is 16 amino acids. Trimming took 1 base from V and 1 from J; bases not matched to a gene: 6. The germline CDR1 and CDR2 sequences are SGHTS and YDEGEE.

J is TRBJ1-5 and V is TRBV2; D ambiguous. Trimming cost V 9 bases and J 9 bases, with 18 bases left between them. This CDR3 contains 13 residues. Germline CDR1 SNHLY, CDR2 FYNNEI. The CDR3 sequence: CASDRQPIGPQHF. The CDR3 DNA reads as TGTGCCAGTGACCGCCAGCCCATTGGGCCCCAGCATTTT. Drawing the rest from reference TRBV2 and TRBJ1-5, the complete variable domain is EPEVTQTPSHQVTQMGQEVILRCVPISNHLYFYWYRQILGQKVEFLVSFYNNEISEKSEIFDDQFSVERPDGSNFTLKIRSTKLEDSAMYFCASDRQPIGPQHFGDGTRLSIL.

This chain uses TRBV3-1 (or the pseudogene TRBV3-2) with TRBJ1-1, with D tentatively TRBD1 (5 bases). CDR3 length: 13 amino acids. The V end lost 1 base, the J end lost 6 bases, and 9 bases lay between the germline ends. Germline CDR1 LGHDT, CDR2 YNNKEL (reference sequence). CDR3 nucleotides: TGTGCCAGCAGCCAAGCGATCAGGGCTGAAGCTTTCTTT. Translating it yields CASSQAIRAEAFF.

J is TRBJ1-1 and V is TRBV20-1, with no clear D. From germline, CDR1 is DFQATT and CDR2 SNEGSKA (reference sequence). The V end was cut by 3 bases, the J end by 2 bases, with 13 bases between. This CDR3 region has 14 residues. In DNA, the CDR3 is TGCAGTGCTAGTGGCCTCCTAGGCAACACTGAAGCTTTCTTT. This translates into CSASGLLGNTEAFF.

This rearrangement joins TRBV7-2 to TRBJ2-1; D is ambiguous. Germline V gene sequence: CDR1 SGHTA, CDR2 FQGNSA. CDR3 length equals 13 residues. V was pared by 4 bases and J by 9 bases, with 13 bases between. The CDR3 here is CASSYRQVGEQFF. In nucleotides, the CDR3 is TGTGCCAGCAGCTACCGCCAAGTCGGTGAGCAGTTCTTC.

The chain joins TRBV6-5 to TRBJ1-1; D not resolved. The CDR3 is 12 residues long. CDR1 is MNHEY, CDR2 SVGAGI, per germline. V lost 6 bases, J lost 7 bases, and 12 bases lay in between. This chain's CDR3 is CASRIVGSEAFF. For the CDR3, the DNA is TGTGCCAGCAGGATAGTGGGCAGTGAAGCTTTCTTT.

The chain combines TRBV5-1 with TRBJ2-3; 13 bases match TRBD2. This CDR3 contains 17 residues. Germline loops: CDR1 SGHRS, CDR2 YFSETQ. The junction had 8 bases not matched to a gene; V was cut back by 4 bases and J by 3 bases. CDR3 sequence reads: CASSAGLAGAGTDTQYF. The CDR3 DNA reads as TGCGCCAGCAGCGCCGGACTAGCGGGGGCCGGGACAGATACGCAGTATTTT.

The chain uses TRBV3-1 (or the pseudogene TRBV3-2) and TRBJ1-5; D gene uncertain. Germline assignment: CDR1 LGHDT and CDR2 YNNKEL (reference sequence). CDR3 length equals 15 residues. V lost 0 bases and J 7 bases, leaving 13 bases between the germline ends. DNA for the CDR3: TGTGCCAGCAGCCAAGATTACGGTTCTGGCCAGCCCCAGCATTTT. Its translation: CASSQDYGSGQPQHF.

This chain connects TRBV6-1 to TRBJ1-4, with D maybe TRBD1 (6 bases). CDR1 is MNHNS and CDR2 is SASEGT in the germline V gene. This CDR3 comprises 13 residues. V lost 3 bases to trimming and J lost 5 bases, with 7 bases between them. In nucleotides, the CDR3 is TGTGCCAGCAGTGAGGACAGAAATGAAAAACTGTTTTTT. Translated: CASSEDRNEKLFF.

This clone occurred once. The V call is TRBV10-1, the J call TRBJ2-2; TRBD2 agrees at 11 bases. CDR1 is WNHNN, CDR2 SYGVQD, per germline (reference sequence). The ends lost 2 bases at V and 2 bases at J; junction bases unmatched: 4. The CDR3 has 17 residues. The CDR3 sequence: CASSETSGSFNTGELFF. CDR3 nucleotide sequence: TGCGCCAGCAGTGAGACTAGCGGGAGTTTCAACACCGGGGAGCTGTTTTTT.

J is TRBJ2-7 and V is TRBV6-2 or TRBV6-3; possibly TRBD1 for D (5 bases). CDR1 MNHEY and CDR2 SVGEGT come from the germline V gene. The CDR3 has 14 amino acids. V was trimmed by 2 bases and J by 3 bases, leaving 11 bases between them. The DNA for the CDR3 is TGTGCCAGCAGTTACGCCAGGGTGTTCTACGAGCAGTACTTC. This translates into CASSYARVFYEQYF.

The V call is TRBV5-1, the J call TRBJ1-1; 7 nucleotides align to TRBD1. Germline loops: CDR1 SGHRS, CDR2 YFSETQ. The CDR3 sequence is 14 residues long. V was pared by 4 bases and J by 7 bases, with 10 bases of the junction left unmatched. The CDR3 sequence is CASSPRTGIYEAFF. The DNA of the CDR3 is TGCGCCAGCAGCCCCCGGACAGGAATTTATGAAGCTTTCTTT.

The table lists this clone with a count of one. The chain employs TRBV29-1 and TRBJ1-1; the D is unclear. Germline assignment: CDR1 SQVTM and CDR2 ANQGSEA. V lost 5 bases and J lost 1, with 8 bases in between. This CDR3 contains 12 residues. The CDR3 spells CSVLAANTEAFF. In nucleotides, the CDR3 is TGCAGCGTTCTGGCAGCGAACACTGAAGCTTTCTTT.

CDR3 coding DNA: TGTGCCAGCAGCCCGAGACTAGCGGGGGGGCCTACAGATACGCAGTATTTT. Translating it yields CASSPRLAGGPTDTQYF. The chain combines TRBV9 with TRBJ2-3; 14 bases agree with TRBD2. V gave up 4 bases and J gave up 3 bases; unmatched junction bases: 7. In germline, CDR1 is SGDLS, CDR2 YYNGEE. This CDR3 comprises 17 residues.

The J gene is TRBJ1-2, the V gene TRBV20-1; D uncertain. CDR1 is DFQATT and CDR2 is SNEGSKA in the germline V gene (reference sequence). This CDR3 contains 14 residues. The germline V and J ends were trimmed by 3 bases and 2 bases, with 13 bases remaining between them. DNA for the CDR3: TGCAGTGCTAGTCGGTCGGCAGCCAACTATGGCTACACCTTC. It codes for CSASRSAANYGYTF.

The CDR3 is CASRMDFPESPLHF. The DNA of the CDR3 is TGTGCCAGCAGGATGGACTTTCCCGAGTCACCCCTCCACTTT. The V and J genes are TRBV28 and TRBJ1-6; no firm D call. The CDR3 contains 14 residues. V dropped 6 bases and J dropped 10 bases, with 16 bases sitting between them. Per germline, CDR1 MDHEN and CDR2 SYDVKM.

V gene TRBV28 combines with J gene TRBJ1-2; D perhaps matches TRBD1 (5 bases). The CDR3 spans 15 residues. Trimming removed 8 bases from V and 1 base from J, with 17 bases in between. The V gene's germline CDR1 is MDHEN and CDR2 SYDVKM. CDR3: CASRDLVRLNYGYTF. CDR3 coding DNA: TGTGCCAGCCGGGACTTAGTCAGGCTTAACTATGGCTACACCTTC.

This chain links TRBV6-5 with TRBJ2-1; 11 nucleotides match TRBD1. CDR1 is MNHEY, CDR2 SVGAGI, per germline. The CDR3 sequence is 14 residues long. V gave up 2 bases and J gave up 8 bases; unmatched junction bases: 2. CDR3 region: CASSYGQGAYEQFF. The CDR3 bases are TGTGCCAGCAGTTACGGACAGGGGGCGTATGAGCAGTTCTTC.

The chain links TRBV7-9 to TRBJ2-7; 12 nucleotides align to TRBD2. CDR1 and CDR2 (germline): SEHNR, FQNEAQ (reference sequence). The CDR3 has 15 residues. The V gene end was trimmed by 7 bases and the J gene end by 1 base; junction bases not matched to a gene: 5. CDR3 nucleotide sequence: TGTGCCAGCATTCCGACTAGCGGGGGTTCCTACGAGCAGTACTTC. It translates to CASIPTSGGSYEQYF.

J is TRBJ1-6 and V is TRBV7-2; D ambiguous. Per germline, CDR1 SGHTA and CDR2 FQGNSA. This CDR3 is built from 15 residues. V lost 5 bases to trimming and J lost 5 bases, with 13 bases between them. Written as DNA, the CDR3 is TGTGCCAGCAGCCCCGTTGGACGTAATAATTCACCCCTCCACTTT. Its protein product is CASSPVGRNNSPLHF.

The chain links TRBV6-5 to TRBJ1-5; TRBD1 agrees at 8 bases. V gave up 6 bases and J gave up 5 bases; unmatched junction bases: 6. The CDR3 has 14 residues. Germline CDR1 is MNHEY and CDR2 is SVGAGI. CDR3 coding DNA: TGTGCCAGCAGGACCACAGGGGGGGATCAGCCCCAGCATTTT. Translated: CASRTTGGDQPQHF.

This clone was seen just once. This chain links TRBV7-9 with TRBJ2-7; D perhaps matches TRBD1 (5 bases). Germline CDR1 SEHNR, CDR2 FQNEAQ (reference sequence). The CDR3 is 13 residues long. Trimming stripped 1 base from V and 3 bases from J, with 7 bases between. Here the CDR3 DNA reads TGTGCCAGCAGCTTAGAGACAGTCTACGAGCAGTACTTC. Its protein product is CASSLETVYEQYF.

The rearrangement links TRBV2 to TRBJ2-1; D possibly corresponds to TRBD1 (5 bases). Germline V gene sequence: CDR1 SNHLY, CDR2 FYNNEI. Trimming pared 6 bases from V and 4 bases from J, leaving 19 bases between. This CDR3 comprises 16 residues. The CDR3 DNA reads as TGTGCCAGCAGGCAGACCACAGGCGAAATTTACAATGAGCAGTTCTTC. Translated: CASRQTTGEIYNEQFF.